This paragraph covers one T cell receptor (beta chain) sequence. TCR beta from blood CD8+ and CD4+ T cells was sequenced. Purification of the CD8+ and CD4+ T cells relied on negative isolation, and TEMRA cells underwent FACS enrichment. This sample was included in a study of CD8 T cells in Susac syndrome. This CDR3 is 17 amino acids long. The germline V gene encodes CDR1 LNHNV and CDR2 YYDKDF (reference sequence). With V trimmed by 0 bases and J by 0 bases, 7 bases remained unmatched. Random hexamers were used to reverse transcribe an amount of roughly 0.45 to 1 ug RNA. The CDR3 of TCR beta was amplified by immunoSEQ multiplex PCR across 54 Vbeta and 13 Jbeta. TCRdb re-called the immunoSEQ multiplex PCR reads with MiXCR, one entry per CDR3 protein. The sample shows 200,000 to 300,000 distinct CDR3 sequences, 90% to 95% of them seen only once.

Source material: CD4+ T cells from PBMCs. The clonotype originates from a human donor with multiple sclerosis. The chain employs TRBV15 and TRBJ1-1; 7 bases fit TRBD1. The CDR3 reads CATSREMAGGMNTEAFF. CDR3 in DNA: TGTGCCACCAGCAGAGAGATGGCAGGGGGTATGAACACTGAAGCTTTCTTT.